The clone carrying this TCR beta chain was found a few times. TCRdb reanalysed the 5' RACE reads using MiXCR and keeps one entry per CDR3 protein. This table holds roughly 110,000 distinct CDR3 sequences, about 10% found once. The data originate from a study of spatial heterogeneity in lung cancer. Regarding time point: blood at routine non-recurrence follow-up after resection. Unsorted whole RNA from tumor, nontumor lung or frozen PBMC underwent sequencing. J lost 0 bases, V lost 7 bases, and 7 bases had no gene match. Germline V CDR1 and CDR2: SGHTA, FQGNSA. The CDR3 sequence is 15 residues long. The V call is TRBV7-2, the J call TRBJ2-3; 7 positions agree with TRBD2. The sequence was collected from a female donor with early-stage non-small cell lung cancer. Sequenced here: PBMCs, sampled at follow-up. This CDR3 reads CASKRDYSSTDTQYF. In DNA, the CDR3 is TGTGCCAGCAAAAGGGACTATTCTAGCACAGATACGCAGTATTTT. Variable domain in full (rest from reference TRBV7-2 and TRBJ2-3): GAGVSQSPSNKVTEKGKDVELRCDPISGHTALYWYRQSLGQGLEFLIYFQGNSAPDKSGLPSDRFSAERTGGSVSTLTIQRTQQEDSAVYLCASKRDYSSTDTQYFGPGTRLTVL.